Below are 26 T cell receptor beta chains sequenced from a single sample in a study of Ad26.COV2.S vaccination and SARS-CoV-2 variants. TCRdb's table, derived via immunoSEQ multiplex PCR, lists solely in-frame clones and lacks some. Of some 480,000 clones in the sample, around 88% were seen once. As to treatment: some 20 received Ad26.COV2.S at low or high dose, single or two shots; 5 received placebo; per-sample allocation not given. Sampling took place 63 days after the first vaccine or placebo injection. Material: peripheral blood, obtained in a trial of Ad26.COV2.S vaccine versus placebo. These receptors were taken from a person aged 18-60 years who received the Ad26.COV2.S COVID-19 vaccine or a placebo.

This clone was recorded a few times. This chain uses TRBV5-1 with TRBJ1-1, with a tentative D call TRBD1 (5 bases). The CDR3 loop spans 14 amino acids. Germline V gives CDR1 SGHRS, CDR2 YFSETQ. Trimming cost V 3 bases and J 4 bases, with 13 bases left between them. CDR3 sequence reads: CASSSHHGGTEAFF. The CDR3 nucleotides read TGCGCCAGCAGCTCACACCACGGGGGCACTGAAGCTTTCTTT.

The chain has TRBV18 and TRBJ1-4, with D perhaps TRBD1 (5 bases). Deletions cut 3 bases from V and 11 bases from J, with 13 bases between. Germline CDR1 KGHSH, CDR2 LQKENI. The length of the CDR3 is 13 residues. The CDR3 DNA reads TGTGCCAGCTCACCGACGCAGGGAGAGAAACTGTTTTTT. It specifies CASSPTQGEKLFF.

In its sample, this clone was seen a few times. The chain recombines TRBV5-1 with TRBJ1-3, with unresolved D. The CDR3 covers 17 residues. Germline CDR1 SGHRS, CDR2 YFSETQ. The V end was cut by 5 bases, the J end by 1 base, with 19 bases between. CDR3 region: CASSRGPGMDSGNTIYF. CDR3 DNA sequence: TGCGCCAGCAGTCGTGGGCCGGGAATGGATTCTGGAAACACCATATATTTT.

This clone appeared once. The sample contains more than one DNA sequence encoding this CDR3. V is TRBV7-3 and J is TRBJ2-3; D gene unclear. The CDR3 is made up of 13 amino acids. The V gene's germline CDR1 is SGHTA and CDR2 FQGTGA. V was trimmed by 1 base and J by 5 bases, leaving 7 bases between them. In DNA form, the CDR3 reads TGTGCCAGCAGCTTAAATCCGGGAGATACGCAGTATTTT. Protein product: CASSLNPGDTQYF. Combining the CDR3 with reference TRBV7-3 and TRBJ2-3 gives the whole variable domain GAGVSQTPSNKVTEKGKYVELRCDPISGHTALYWYRQSLGQGPEFLIYFQGTGAADDSGLPNDRFFAVRPEGSVSTLKIQRTERGDSAVYLCASSLNPGDTQYFGPGTRLTVL.

The chain uses TRBV5-1 and TRBJ2-5; TRBD2 matches at 15 bases. Germline CDR1 reads SGHRS; CDR2 reads YFSETQ. The CDR3 is made up of 18 amino acids. The junction had 8 bases not matched to a gene; V was cut back by 4 bases and J by 1 base. CDR3 amino acids: CASSPPGLAGGSQETQYF. CDR3 coding DNA: TGCGCCAGCAGCCCGCCGGGACTAGCGGGAGGCAGCCAAGAGACCCAGTACTTC.

The rearrangement joins TRBV30 to TRBJ1-2; a weak D match, TRBD1 (5 bases). The V end lost 3 bases, the J end lost 6 bases, and 11 bases lay between the germline ends. The CDR3 loop spans 12 amino acids. The germline V gene has CDR1 GTSNPN and CDR2 SVGIG (reference sequence). CDR3 in DNA: TGTGCCTGGAGGGGACGGGATCATGGCTACACCTTC. It is translated as CAWRGRDHGYTF.

This clone was seen repeatedly, ten times or more. This chain connects TRBV5-6 to TRBJ2-2; 10 nucleotides align to TRBD1. The ends lost 4 bases at V and 6 bases at J; junction bases unmatched: 6. CDR3 length equals 15 residues. The germline CDR1 and CDR2 sequences are SGHDT and YYEEEE. The CDR3 region is CASSLTGGKAGELFF. The CDR3 bases are TGTGCCAGCAGCCTGACAGGGGGCAAAGCCGGGGAGCTGTTTTTT. The full variable domain, its missing parts supplied by reference TRBV5-6 and TRBJ2-2, is DAGVTQSPTHLIKTRGQQVTLRCSPKSGHDTVSWYQQALGQGPQFIFQYYEEEERQRGNFPDRFSGHQFPNYSSELNVNALLLGDSALYLCASSLTGGKAGELFFGEGSRLTVL.

The V gene is TRBV10-3, the J gene TRBJ2-2; 11 nucleotides align to TRBD1. The V segment lost 4 bases and the J segment 5 bases; nucleotides outside the gene matches: 6. The CDR3 is 16 residues long. CDR1 and CDR2 from the germline V gene are ENHRY and SYGVKD. The CDR3 DNA reads as TGTGCCATCAGTGGTTCAGGGACAGGGGGGACCGGGGAGCTGTTTTTT. Its protein is CAISGSGTGGTGELFF.

This clone was recorded once. This chain uses TRBV30 with TRBJ1-4; D call uncertain. This CDR3 is 17 amino acids long. Germline CDR1 reads GTSNPN; CDR2 reads SVGIG (reference sequence). V was cut by 3 bases and J by 7 bases, with 24 bases left in between. CDR3 protein: CAWSWFAQPKGSEKLFF. The CDR3 region has the DNA TGTGCCTGGAGCTGGTTTGCACAGCCTAAGGGCTCTGAAAAACTGTTTTTT.

The rearrangement joins TRBV7-9 to TRBJ2-1; weak D call: TRBD1 (6 bases). V dropped 3 bases and J dropped 5 bases, with 14 bases sitting between them. The V gene's germline CDR1 is SEHNR and CDR2 FQNEAQ (reference sequence). The CDR3 is made up of 15 amino acids. CDR3 region: CASSFGAGAHNEQFF. DNA for the CDR3: TGTGCCAGCAGCTTCGGTGCAGGGGCCCACAATGAGCAGTTCTTC. The complete variable domain, with remaining parts taken from reference TRBV7-9 and TRBJ2-1, reads DTGVSQNPRHKITKRGQNVTFRCDPISEHNRLYWYRQTLGQGPEFLTYFQNEAQLEKSRLLSDRFSAERPKGSFSTLEIQRTEQGDSAMYLCASSFGAGAHNEQFFGPGTRLTVL.

This chain uses TRBV19 with TRBJ2-7, with TRBD1 as a possible D gene (6 bases). The CDR3 runs to 15 residues. V was pared by 5 bases and J by 2 bases, with 16 bases between. Germline CDR1 is LNHDA and CDR2 is SQIVND (reference sequence). The CDR3 protein is CASSSRDKPTYEQYF. In nucleotides, the CDR3 is TGTGCCAGTAGTTCACGGGACAAACCGACCTACGAGCAGTACTTC.

The rearrangement joins TRBV5-1 to TRBJ2-2, with TRBD2 as a possible D gene (5 bases). This CDR3 contains 15 residues. V shed 0 bases and J shed 4 bases, with 10 bases lying between them. Germline CDR1 SGHRS, CDR2 YFSETQ. The CDR3 sequence: CASSLEGASTGELFF. DNA of the CDR3: TGCGCCAGCAGCTTGGAGGGAGCGAGCACCGGGGAGCTGTTTTTT. Full variable domain (rest looked up from reference TRBV5-1 and TRBJ2-2): KAGVTQTPRYLIKTRGQQVTLSCSPISGHRSVSWYQQTPGQGLQFLFEYFSETQRNKGNFPGRFSGRQFSNSRSEMNVSTLELGDSALYLCASSLEGASTGELFFGEGSRLTVL.

The V call is TRBV4-3, the J call TRBJ2-1, with no clear D. Per the germline V gene, CDR1 is LGHNA and CDR2 is YSLEER. V was shortened by 0 bases and J by 4 bases, with 13 bases between the two germline ends. The CDR3 has 16 residues. The CDR3 loop reads CASSQDGTVRYNEQFF. The CDR3 nucleotides are TGCGCCAGCAGCCAAGACGGAACGGTGAGGTACAATGAGCAGTTCTTC.

This clone was picked up one time. This sequence joins TRBV28 and TRBJ1-5; D is possibly TRBD1 (6 bases). This CDR3 comprises 15 residues. Germline V gene data show CDR1 as MDHEN and CDR2 as SYDVKM. Trimming left V 4 bases short and J 5 bases short, with 15 bases between. CDR3 residues: CASSSGARTYQPQHF. Here the CDR3 DNA reads TGTGCCAGCAGTTCGGGGGCCAGGACCTATCAGCCCCAGCATTTT.

The chain has TRBV2 and TRBJ2-5, with 7 nucleotides matching TRBD2. Germline assignment: CDR1 SNHLY and CDR2 FYNNEI. V was clipped by 8 bases and J by 1 base; unmatched bases: 7. The CDR3 consists of 14 residues. CDR3 bases: TGTGCCAGCGGGGGGGGTCGCCGCCAAGAGACCCAGTACTTC. Translation gives CASGGGRRQETQYF.

The gene calls are TRBV9 and TRBJ1-2; D gene ambiguous. The V end was cut by 1 base, the J end by 2 bases, with 9 bases between. CDR3 size: 14 residues. CDR1 is SGDLS and CDR2 is YYNGEE in the germline V gene. The CDR3 sequence is CASSVNTGNYGYTF. The CDR3 nucleotides are TGTGCCAGCAGCGTAAACACGGGGAACTATGGCTACACCTTC.

The chain carries TRBV27 and TRBJ2-7; TRBD2 aligns across 9 bases. Germline trimming cut 2 bases from V and 4 bases from J; bases unmatched to any gene: 6. CDR1 is MNHEY and CDR2 is SMNVEV in the germline V gene (reference sequence). The CDR3 is made up of 15 amino acids. Here the CDR3 reads CASSLRVAGAYEQYF. The CDR3 nucleotides read TGTGCCAGCAGTTTAAGGGTAGCGGGAGCTTACGAGCAGTACTTC.

This chain connects TRBV14 to TRBJ2-7; 12 bases match TRBD2. This CDR3 is built from 14 residues. From germline, CDR1 is SGHDN and CDR2 FVKESK. The junction had 3 bases not matched to a gene; V was cut back by 4 bases and J by 5 bases. CDR3: CASSPSGRAHEQYF. The CDR3 nucleotides are TGTGCCAGCAGCCCTAGCGGGAGGGCGCACGAGCAGTACTTC.

The rearrangement joins TRBV4-3 to TRBJ2-5, with unresolved D. This CDR3 is 14 amino acids long. Looked up from germline, CDR1 is LGHNA and CDR2 is YSLEER. Trimming pared 1 base from V and 5 bases from J, leaving 11 bases between. This chain's CDR3 is CASSQGIVSETQYF. CDR3 DNA: TGCGCCAGCAGCCAAGGGATAGTGTCGGAGACCCAGTACTTC.

The sample holds a few counts of this clone. The chain carries TRBV7-8 and TRBJ1-3; D gene ambiguous. The CDR3 extends over 14 amino acids. Germline CDR1 reads SGHVS; CDR2 reads FQNEAQ. Deletions cut 5 bases from V and 0 bases from J, with 8 bases between. In nucleotides, the CDR3 is TGTGCCAGCAGCCTGGACGGCTCTGGAAACACCATATATTTT. Protein: CASSLDGSGNTIYF.

The rearrangement links TRBV11-2 to TRBJ2-1, with TRBD2 matching 10 bases. Germline loops: CDR1 SGHAT, CDR2 FQNNGV. CDR3 length equals 17 residues. J lost 12 bases, V lost 4 bases, and 18 bases had no gene match. CDR3 sequence: CASSSLAAASGRGSQFF. In DNA, the CDR3 is TGTGCCAGCAGCTCACTCGCGGCGGCTAGCGGGAGAGGTTCGCAGTTCTTC.

The V gene is TRBV27, the J gene TRBJ2-1; 13 bases fit TRBD2. This CDR3 is built from 17 residues. V was pared by 5 bases and J by 6 bases, with 10 bases of the junction left unmatched. The germline CDR1 and CDR2 sequences are MNHEY and SMNVEV (reference sequence). This CDR3 reads CASSRLAGGSGRNEQFF. CDR3 DNA sequence: TGTGCCAGCAGTCGACTAGCGGGAGGATCGGGTCGCAATGAGCAGTTCTTC.

This chain joins TRBV19 and TRBJ1-4, with D uncertain. Germline V CDR1 and CDR2: LNHDA, SQIVND (reference sequence). There are 13 residues in the CDR3. Trimming stripped 6 bases from V and 5 bases from J, with 10 bases between. The CDR3 region is CASRGFGNEKLFF. The CDR3 nucleotides are TGTGCCAGTAGAGGGTTTGGAAATGAAAAACTGTTTTTT.

V gene TRBV29-1 combines with J gene TRBJ2-3, with D possibly being TRBD1 or TRBD2 (5 bases each). V lost 8 bases and J 2 bases, leaving 14 bases between the germline ends. The germline V gene has CDR1 SQVTM and CDR2 ANQGSEA. This CDR3 comprises 13 residues. CDR3 in DNA: TGCAGCTCCCGGGACGGTCACACAGATACGCAGTATTTT. Amino acids: CSSRDGHTDTQYF.

The rearrangement uses TRBV28 and TRBJ2-3; no definite D call. V lost 3 bases, J lost 0 bases, and 10 bases lay in between. Germline CDR1 is MDHEN and CDR2 is SYDVKM. There are 15 residues in the CDR3. The CDR3 reads CASSFGGPSTDTQYF. As DNA, the CDR3 is TGTGCCAGCAGTTTTGGTGGGCCCAGCACAGATACGCAGTATTTT.

The chain links TRBV28 to TRBJ2-5; the D gene is possibly TRBD1 (6 bases). CDR1 is MDHEN and CDR2 is SYDVKM in the germline V gene. There are 16 residues in the CDR3. Trimming stripped 5 bases from V and 5 bases from J, with 21 bases between. For the CDR3, the DNA is TGTGCCAGCAGTCTGCAACTGGACAGCCTAGAGGAGACCCAGTACTTC. It encodes CASSLQLDSLEETQYF.